The 32 T cell receptor beta chains in this list originate from one sample, sequenced in a study of shared clonotypes between healthy human individuals. Naive CD8 populations comprised CD45RO-negative cells positively selected for CCR7, excluding terminally differentiated effector memory CD45RA+ cells. Assay used: immunoSEQ multiplex PCR; TCRdb lists only in-frame clones, some missing. Of 500,000 to 700,000 clones in the sample, approximately 95% were seen once. The sequenced material came from naive CD8+ T cells sorted from blood. All receptors derive from a woman in her 30s in good health.

The V call is TRBV7-9, the J call TRBJ2-7, with D unclear. CDR1 SEHNR and CDR2 FQNEAQ come from the germline V gene (reference sequence). V lost 5 bases to trimming and J lost 5 bases, with 16 bases between them. The CDR3 length is 14 residues. The CDR3 is CASSTPSLGNEQYF. In DNA form, the CDR3 reads TGTGCCAGCAGCACCCCGTCATTGGGGAACGAGCAGTACTTC.

The chain employs TRBV11-2 and TRBJ1-2; no clear D gene. V lost 1 base, J lost 6 bases, and 9 bases lay in between. The CDR3 runs to 13 residues. The germline CDR1 and CDR2 sequences are SGHAT and FQNNGV. The CDR3 DNA sequence: TGTGCCAGCAGCTTAGCCGGGGAGGATGGCTACACCTTC. It is translated as CASSLAGEDGYTF.

V and J are TRBV27 and TRBJ2-5, with D perhaps matching TRBD2 (6 bases). Germline V CDR1 and CDR2: MNHEY, SMNVEV (reference sequence). The CDR3 contains 14 residues. Trimming stripped 5 bases from V and 1 base from J, with 11 bases between. CDR3 coding DNA: TGTGCCAGCAGTGACCGGGAGCCCCAAGAGACCCAGTACTTC. This sequence encodes CASSDREPQETQYF.

The chain employs TRBV4-2 and TRBJ2-7; D possibly corresponds to TRBD2 (5 bases). Trimming pared 2 bases from V and 12 bases from J, leaving 23 bases between. CDR3 size: 15 residues. The V gene's germline CDR1 is LGHNA and CDR2 YNFKEQ. The CDR3 loop is CASSQRFEARASPYF. The CDR3 DNA reads as TGTGCCAGCAGCCAAAGATTCGAGGCGCGGGCGAGCCCGTACTTC.

This chain joins TRBV6-1 and TRBJ2-3; D may be TRBD2 (5 bases). This CDR3 spans 16 amino acids. In germline, CDR1 is MNHNS, CDR2 SASEGT. The V end lost 2 bases, the J end lost 0 bases, and 12 bases lay between the germline ends. CDR3 loop: CASSELSGASTDTQYF. CDR3 bases: TGTGCCAGCAGTGAATTGAGCGGAGCTAGCACAGATACGCAGTATTTT.

The rearrangement uses TRBV5-1 and TRBJ2-7; 9 bases align to TRBD2. The V and J ends lost 0 bases and 6 bases, in that order; junction bases with no gene match: 10. CDR3 size: 16 residues. Germline lookup yields CDR1 SGHRS and CDR2 YFSETQ. The CDR3 DNA is TGCGCCAGCAGCTTGGGGAGGCGGGAGGGCCGTCCCGAGCAGTACTTC. Translated, it gives CASSLGRREGRPEQYF.

This chain connects TRBV19 to TRBJ2-7; 7 nucleotides agree with TRBD2. CDR1 and CDR2 (germline): LNHDA, SQIVND (reference sequence). CDR3 length: 14 amino acids. V shed 1 base and J 3 bases; nucleotides not matched to a gene: 3. The CDR3 protein is CASSIAGGGYEQYF. CDR3 nucleotide sequence: TGTGCCAGTAGTATAGCGGGGGGAGGCTACGAGCAGTACTTC.

J is TRBJ2-7 and V is TRBV10-2; 7 bases line up with TRBD1. The CDR3 is 13 amino acids. Germline V gene data show CDR1 as WSHSY and CDR2 as SAAADI. V shed 2 bases and J 3 bases; nucleotides not matched to a gene: 1. This chain's CDR3 is CASSEDRVYEQYF. Written as DNA, the CDR3 is TGCGCCAGCAGTGAGGACAGGGTCTACGAGCAGTACTTC.

The rearrangement links TRBV19 to TRBJ1-2; D unresolved. Germline CDR1 reads LNHDA; CDR2 reads SQIVND (reference sequence). The V and J ends lost 7 bases and 1 base respectively, with 10 bases between them. CDR3 length equals 13 residues. Written as DNA, the CDR3 is TGTGCCAGTACAGAAGACTTTAACTATGGCTACACCTTC. It encodes CASTEDFNYGYTF.

This clone appeared a single time. The gene calls are TRBV2 and TRBJ2-4; unclear D gene. The CDR3 spans 16 residues. Trimming took off 6 bases at V and 2 bases at J, with 17 bases between the two ends. The germline gives CDR1 SNHLY, CDR2 FYNNEI. For the CDR3, the DNA is TGTGCCAGCAGATCAGACGCGAGTATATCCAAAAACATTCAGTACTTC. It is translated as CASRSDASISKNIQYF. Drawing the rest from reference TRBV2 and TRBJ2-4, the complete variable domain is EPEVTQTPSHQVTQMGQEVILRCVPISNHLYFYWYRQILGQKVEFLVSFYNNEISEKSEIFDDQFSVERPDGSNFTLKIRSTKLEDSAMYFCASRSDASISKNIQYFGAGTRLSVL.

This clone turned up a few times. The chain has TRBV9 and TRBJ1-2, with 9 positions matching TRBD1. The CDR3 loop spans 14 amino acids. Per germline, CDR1 SGDLS and CDR2 YYNGEE. The V gene end was trimmed by 5 bases and the J gene end by 8 bases; junction bases not matched to a gene: 10. The CDR3 bases are TGTGCCAGCAGGGAAAGGGACAGGGAACACGGCTACACCTTC. This codes for CASRERDREHGYTF.

V usage is TRBV1 and J usage is TRBJ2-3; the table assigns TRBD2, which was not confirmed against the DNA. TRBV1 is labeled a pseudogene. This CDR3 has 16 amino acids. CDR3 sequence reads: CTSSQERAGGADTQYF. The CDR3 DNA reads TGCACCAGCAGCCAAGAGAGGGCGGGAGGGGCAGATACGCAGTATTTT.

This sequence joins TRBV2 and TRBJ2-1; D is ambiguous. Germline CDR1 reads SNHLY; CDR2 reads FYNNEI. The ends were cut back, 4 bases at V and 1 base at J, with 5 bases in the middle. CDR3 length equals 13 residues. CDR3 sequence: CASSVGSYNEQFF. In DNA form, the CDR3 reads TGTGCCAGCAGTGTCGGGTCCTACAATGAGCAGTTCTTC.

J is TRBJ2-4 and V is TRBV4-1; D remains unclear. The CDR3 is 15 amino acids. V was shortened by 1 base and J by 1 base, with 8 bases between the two germline ends. Germline CDR1 reads MGHRA; CDR2 reads YSYEKL. This CDR3 is CASSQGRFAKNIQYF. DNA of the CDR3: TGCGCCAGCAGCCAAGGAAGGTTTGCCAAAAACATTCAGTACTTC.

The chain combines TRBV21-1 with TRBJ2-1; the table's D gene call, TRBD1, was not cross checked with the DNA. TRBV21-1 constitutes a pseudogene. The CDR3 is 16 residues long. The CDR3 DNA reads TGTGCCAGCATCAGCCGGACAGGGTTTCTGTGGAATGAGCAGTTCTTC. Translating gives CASISRTGFLWNEQFF.

The chain combines TRBV28 with TRBJ1-4, with no clear D. CDR1 and CDR2 (germline): MDHEN, SYDVKM. V dropped 5 bases and J dropped 14 bases, with 27 bases sitting between them. The CDR3 has 16 residues. The CDR3 protein is CASSLQRAGRSSWLFF. As DNA, the CDR3 is TGTGCCAGCAGTCTCCAGCGGGCTGGACGGTCGAGTTGGCTGTTTTTT.

This rearrangement joins TRBV27 to TRBJ2-5, with D possibly TRBD2 on 6 matching bases. The V end lost 8 bases, the J end lost 7 bases, and 23 bases lay between the germline ends. Germline CDR1 MNHEY, CDR2 SMNVEV (reference sequence). The CDR3 length is 15 residues. CDR3 loop: CASGWTTPYLMTQYF. The CDR3 DNA sequence: TGTGCCAGCGGATGGACTACCCCCTACCTCATGACCCAGTACTTC.

The J gene is TRBJ2-7, the V gene TRBV6-6; D is possibly TRBD1 or TRBD2 (5 bases each). Germline V gives CDR1 MNHNY, CDR2 SVGAGI (reference sequence). This CDR3 is built from 14 residues. V was trimmed by 2 bases and J by 0 bases, leaving 8 bases between them. The CDR3 DNA is TGTGCCAGCAGTTACGGGACGGACTCCTACGAGCAGTACTTC. Translated: CASSYGTDSYEQYF.

The chain employs TRBV19 and TRBJ1-5, with unresolved D. Germline CDR1 is LNHDA and CDR2 is SQIVND (reference sequence). Between the trimmed V and J ends, which lost 8 bases and 2 bases, there was a span of 19 bases. This CDR3 is 16 amino acids long. CDR3 sequence (DNA): TGTGCCAGTTTGGGGTTAGCAGACCAGCGCAATCAGCCCCAGCATTTT. This encodes CASLGLADQRNQPQHF.

V and J are TRBV7-7 and TRBJ1-2; D is possibly TRBD1 (5 bases). The germline gives CDR1 SSHAT, CDR2 FNYEAQ (reference sequence). CDR3 size: 18 residues. V lost 3 bases and J lost 5, with 25 bases in between. The CDR3 spells CASSFAPGPGILGYGYTF. Written as DNA, the CDR3 is TGTGCCAGCAGCTTTGCGCCGGGACCTGGGATTTTGGGGTATGGCTACACCTTC.

This chain links TRBV7-3 with TRBJ2-2; 9 bases align to TRBD2. J gave up 1 base and V 2 bases, and 5 bases lay outside the gene matches. The CDR3 loop spans 17 amino acids. Germline lookup yields CDR1 SGHTA and CDR2 FQGTGA. CDR3 nucleotide sequence: TGTGCCAGCAGCTTATCCTTTAGCGGGAGGAACACCGGGGAGCTGTTTTTT. It yields the protein CASSLSFSGRNTGELFF.

DNA of the CDR3: TGTGCCAGCAGACCCCTCCCGTGGACAGGGGCCATCGGGGAGCAGTACTTC. Its translation: CASRPLPWTGAIGEQYF. The rearrangement links TRBV28 to TRBJ2-7, with 9 positions matching TRBD1. The CDR3 is 17 amino acids. CDR1 is MDHEN, CDR2 SYDVKM, per germline. The V gene end was trimmed by 6 bases and the J gene end by 7 bases; junction bases not matched to a gene: 19. The full variable domain, in which reference TRBV28 and TRBJ2-7 provide the parts outside the CDR3, is DVKVTQSSRYLVKRTGEKVFLECVQDMDHENMFWYRQDPGLGLRLIYFSYDVKMKEKGDIPEGYSVSREKKERFSLILESASTNQTSMYLCASRPLPWTGAIGEQYFGPGTRLTVT.

J is TRBJ1-5 and V is TRBV7-8; D not resolved. This CDR3 is 16 amino acids long. The germline V gene encodes CDR1 SGHVS and CDR2 FQNEAQ. Trimming pared 7 bases from V and 4 bases from J, leaving 20 bases between. This chain's CDR3 is CASTTTGERWNQPQHF. DNA of the CDR3: TGTGCCAGCACTACCACTGGGGAAAGGTGGAATCAGCCCCAGCATTTT.

The chain is built from TRBV12-5 and TRBJ2-1; D possibly corresponds to TRBD1 (5 bases). Trimming left V 5 bases short and J 6 bases short, with 11 bases between. Looked up from germline, CDR1 is LGHNT and CDR2 is FRNRAP. The CDR3 totals 13 residues. The CDR3 DNA reads TGTGCTAGTGGTACGGACATAGGCAATGAGCAGTTCTTC. Translated: CASGTDIGNEQFF.

The chain uses TRBV27 and TRBJ2-3, with 10 bases aligning to TRBD2. V shed 3 bases, J shed 3 bases, and the junction held 3 bases outside the gene matches. This CDR3 contains 15 residues. Germline CDR1 is MNHEY and CDR2 is SMNVEV (reference sequence). The CDR3 region has the DNA TGTGCCAGCAGTTTGACTAGCGGGCTAACAGATACGCAGTATTTT. As protein: CASSLTSGLTDTQYF.

The V call is TRBV7-8, the J call TRBJ1-3, with D uncertain. The CDR3 runs to 15 residues. V was shortened by 1 base and J by 1 base, with 8 bases between the two germline ends. CDR1 and CDR2 (germline): SGHVS, FQNEAQ. The CDR3 here is CASSLGPGSGNTIYF. CDR3 in DNA: TGTGCCAGCAGCTTAGGGCCAGGTTCTGGAAACACCATATATTTT.

The chain uses TRBV5-6 and TRBJ2-7, with D possibly TRBD2 on 6 matching bases. V dropped 0 bases and J dropped 2 bases, with 18 bases sitting between them. Germline CDR1 is SGHDT and CDR2 is YYEEEE. This CDR3 is built from 17 residues. CDR3 loop: CASSLDAKRAPTYEQYF. The CDR3 nucleotides read TGTGCCAGCAGCTTGGATGCTAAGCGGGCGCCAACCTACGAGCAGTACTTC.

This chain uses TRBV28 with TRBJ2-1; TRBD1 or TRBD2 may be the D gene (7 bases each). Germline V CDR1 and CDR2: MDHEN, SYDVKM. The V and J ends lost 5 bases and 2 bases respectively, with 13 bases between them. The CDR3 contains 15 residues. CDR3 coding DNA: TGTGCCAGCAGTGGGGGGGGGACAGCCTACAATGAGCAGTTCTTC. As protein: CASSGGGTAYNEQFF.

This clone was observed once. The V and J genes are TRBV28 and TRBJ1-2, with a tentative D call TRBD1 (5 bases). The ends were cut back, 5 bases at V and 8 bases at J, with 12 bases in the middle. The CDR3 runs 12 residues. CDR1 and CDR2 from the germline V gene are MDHEN and SYDVKM. CDR3 in amino acids: CASSVGTFGYTF. In DNA form, the CDR3 reads TGTGCCAGCAGTGTAGGGACCTTCGGCTACACCTTC.

The rearrangement links TRBV19 to TRBJ2-5; 9 nucleotides match TRBD2. Germline V CDR1 and CDR2: LNHDA, SQIVND (reference sequence). CDR3 length: 17 residues. The trim removed 5 bases at V and 0 bases at J, leaving 10 bases unmatched. The CDR3 DNA sequence: TGTGCCAGTAGTCCCCTAGGTAGCGGGAGACACCAAGAGACCCAGTACTTC. This sequence encodes CASSPLGSGRHQETQYF.

This clone was detected only once. This rearrangement joins TRBV7-9 to TRBJ2-2; 12 bases map to TRBD2. Per germline, CDR1 SEHNR and CDR2 FQNEAQ (reference sequence). Trimming at V came to 5 bases and at J to 0 bases, leaving 4 bases not matched to a gene. CDR3 length equals 17 residues. This CDR3 reads CASSIGLAGPNTGELFF. CDR3 coding DNA: TGTGCCAGCAGCATAGGACTAGCGGGACCGAACACCGGGGAGCTGTTTTTT.

The V call is TRBV2, the J call TRBJ2-7; D perhaps matches TRBD2 (5 bases). This CDR3 comprises 15 residues. Germline CDR1 and CDR2: SNHLY and FYNNEI. Trimming removed 0 bases from V and 2 bases from J, with 11 bases in between. Here the CDR3 DNA reads TGTGCCAGCAGTGAAGCTGCTAGCAGAGCCTACGAGCAGTACTTC. Translated, it gives CASSEAASRAYEQYF.